This T cell receptor (beta chain) is from a study of blood T cell repertoires in COVID-19. Study information: The analysed material was cDNA or gDNA that came from T cells, B-cell-depleted T cells, or PBMCs.

V lost 0 bases to trimming and J lost 7 bases, with 14 bases between them. From germline, CDR1 is SGHRS and CDR2 YFSETQ. This CDR3 is built from 15 residues. Per the original methods: Amplified reference gene primers provided the basis for estimating nucleated cell counts. Produced via immunoSEQ multiplex PCR; TCRdb's table is partial and in-frame only. The D gene and trimming were derived from the DNA, and the V and J assignments and clone size from that table. The table has roughly 100,000 clones, around 90% seen once; the top ten hold 3% to 4%. The table lists this clone with a count of one. The receptor comes from a woman between 65 and 79 years old with acute or convalescent COVID-19. The material sequenced was peripheral blood. The chain is built from TRBV5-1 and TRBJ1-5; the D gene is possibly TRBD1 (5 bases). CDR3 protein: CASSLAGQGGQPQHF. In DNA form, the CDR3 reads TGCGCCAGCAGCTTGGCGGGGCAGGGAGGACAGCCCCAGCATTTT.